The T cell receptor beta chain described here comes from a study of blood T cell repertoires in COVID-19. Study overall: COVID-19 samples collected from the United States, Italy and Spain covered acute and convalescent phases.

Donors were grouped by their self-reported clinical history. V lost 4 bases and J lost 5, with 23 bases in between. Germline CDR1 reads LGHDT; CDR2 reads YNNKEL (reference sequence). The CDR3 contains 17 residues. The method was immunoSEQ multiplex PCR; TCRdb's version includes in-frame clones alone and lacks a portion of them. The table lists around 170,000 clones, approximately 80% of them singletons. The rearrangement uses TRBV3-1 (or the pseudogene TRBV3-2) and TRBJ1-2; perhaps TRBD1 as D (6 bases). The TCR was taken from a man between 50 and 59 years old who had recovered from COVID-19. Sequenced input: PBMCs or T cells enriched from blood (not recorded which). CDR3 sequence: CASSRTTVTGGHYGYTF. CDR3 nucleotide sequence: TGTGCCAGCAGCCGAACGACCGTGACAGGTGGCCATTATGGCTACACCTTC.